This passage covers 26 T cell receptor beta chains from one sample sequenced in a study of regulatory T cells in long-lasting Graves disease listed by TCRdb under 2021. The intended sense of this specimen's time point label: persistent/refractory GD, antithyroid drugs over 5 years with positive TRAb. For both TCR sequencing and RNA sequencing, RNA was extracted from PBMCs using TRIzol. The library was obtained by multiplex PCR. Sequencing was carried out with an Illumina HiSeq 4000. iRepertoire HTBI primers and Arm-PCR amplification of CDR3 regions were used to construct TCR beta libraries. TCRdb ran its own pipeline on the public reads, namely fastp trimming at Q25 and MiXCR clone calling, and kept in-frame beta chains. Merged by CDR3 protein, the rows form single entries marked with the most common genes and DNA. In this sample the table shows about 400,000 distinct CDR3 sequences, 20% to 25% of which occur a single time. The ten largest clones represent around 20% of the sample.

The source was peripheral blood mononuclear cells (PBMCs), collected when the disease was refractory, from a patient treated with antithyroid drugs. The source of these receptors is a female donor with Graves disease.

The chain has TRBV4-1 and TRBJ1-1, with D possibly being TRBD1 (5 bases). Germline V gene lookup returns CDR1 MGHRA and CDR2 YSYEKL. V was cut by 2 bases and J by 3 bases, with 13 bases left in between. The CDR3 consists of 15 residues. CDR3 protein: CASSQPRGGDTEAFF. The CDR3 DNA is TGCGCCAGCAGCCAACCTCGTGGGGGGGACACTGAAGCTTTCTTT.

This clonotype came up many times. Here the CDR3 reads CASSLGGTGWGEQYF. The CDR3 region has the DNA TGTGCCAGCAGCTTGGGAGGGACAGGGTGGGGCGAGCAGTACTTC. J is TRBJ2-7 and V is TRBV11-2, with TRBD1 identical over 9 bases. The V gene's germline CDR1 is SGHAT and CDR2 FQNNGV. With 3 bases clipped from V and 6 bases from J, the junction kept 9 bases outside the gene matches. There are 15 residues in the CDR3.

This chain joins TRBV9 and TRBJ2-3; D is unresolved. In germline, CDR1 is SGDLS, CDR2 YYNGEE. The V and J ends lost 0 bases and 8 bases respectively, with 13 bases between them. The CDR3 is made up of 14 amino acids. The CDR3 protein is CASSVANLGGTQYF. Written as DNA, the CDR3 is TGTGCCAGCAGCGTAGCTAACCTCGGTGGTACGCAGTATTTT.

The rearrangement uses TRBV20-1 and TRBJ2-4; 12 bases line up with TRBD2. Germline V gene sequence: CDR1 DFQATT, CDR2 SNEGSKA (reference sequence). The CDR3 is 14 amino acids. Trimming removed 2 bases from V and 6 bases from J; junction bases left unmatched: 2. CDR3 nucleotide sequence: TGCAGTGCTAGATCGGGACTAGCGGGAAACATTCAGTACTTC. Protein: CSARSGLAGNIQYF.

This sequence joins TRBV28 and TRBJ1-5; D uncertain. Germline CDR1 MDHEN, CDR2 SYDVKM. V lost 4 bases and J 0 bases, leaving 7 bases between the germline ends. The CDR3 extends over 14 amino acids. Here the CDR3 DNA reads TGTGCCAGCAGTTCCCCCCCTAGCAATCAGCCCCAGCATTTT. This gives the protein CASSSPPSNQPQHF.

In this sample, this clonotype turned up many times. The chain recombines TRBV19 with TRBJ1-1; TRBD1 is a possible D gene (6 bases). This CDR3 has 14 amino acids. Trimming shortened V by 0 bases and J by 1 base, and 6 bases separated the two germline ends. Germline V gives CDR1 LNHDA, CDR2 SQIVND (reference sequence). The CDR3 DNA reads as TGTGCCAGTAGTATAGACAGGGGGAACACTGAAGCTTTCTTT. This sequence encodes CASSIDRGNTEAFF.

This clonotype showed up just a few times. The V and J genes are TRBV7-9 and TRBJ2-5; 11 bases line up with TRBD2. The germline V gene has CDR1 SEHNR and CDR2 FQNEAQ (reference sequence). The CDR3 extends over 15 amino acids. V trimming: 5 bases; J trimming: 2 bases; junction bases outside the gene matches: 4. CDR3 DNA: TGTGCCAGCAGCCGCTCTAGCGGGGGGCAAGAGACCCAGTACTTC. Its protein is CASSRSSGGQETQYF.

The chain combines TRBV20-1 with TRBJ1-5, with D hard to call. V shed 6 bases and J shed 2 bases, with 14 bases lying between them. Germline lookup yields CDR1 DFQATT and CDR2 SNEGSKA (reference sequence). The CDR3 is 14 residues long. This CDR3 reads CSAGLGAGNQPQHF. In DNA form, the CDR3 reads TGCAGTGCCGGCTTGGGTGCGGGCAATCAGCCCCAGCATTTT.

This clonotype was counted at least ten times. CDR3 region: CATNRDFRETQYF. DNA for the CDR3: TGTGCCACTAACCGGGACTTTCGGGAGACCCAGTACTTC. The V gene is TRBV6-1, the J gene TRBJ2-5, with TRBD2 as a possible D gene (6 bases). CDR1 and CDR2 from the germline V gene are MNHNS and SASEGT. Trimming removed 10 bases from V and 5 bases from J, with 17 bases in between. The CDR3 is made up of 13 amino acids.

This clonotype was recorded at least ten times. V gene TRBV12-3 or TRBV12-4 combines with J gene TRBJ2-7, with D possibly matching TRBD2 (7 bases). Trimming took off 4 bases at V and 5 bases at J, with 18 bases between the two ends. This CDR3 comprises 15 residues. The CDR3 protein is CASSSGGLLLNEQYF. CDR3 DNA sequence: TGTGCCAGCAGTTCCGGGGGGCTATTGTTGAACGAGCAGTACTTC.

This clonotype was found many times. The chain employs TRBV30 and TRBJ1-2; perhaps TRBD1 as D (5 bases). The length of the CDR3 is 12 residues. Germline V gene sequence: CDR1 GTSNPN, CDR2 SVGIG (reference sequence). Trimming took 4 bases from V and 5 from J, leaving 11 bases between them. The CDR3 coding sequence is TGTGCCTGGAAGCGGGGCGCGTATGGCTACACCTTC. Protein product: CAWKRGAYGYTF.

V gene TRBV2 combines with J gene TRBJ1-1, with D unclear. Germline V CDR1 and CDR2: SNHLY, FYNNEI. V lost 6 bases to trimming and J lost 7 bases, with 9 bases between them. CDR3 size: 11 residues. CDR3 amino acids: CASSAFDEAFF. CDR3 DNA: TGTGCCAGCAGCGCATTTGATGAAGCTTTCTTT. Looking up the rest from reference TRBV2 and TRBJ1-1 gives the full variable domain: EPEVTQTPSHQVTQMGQEVILRCVPISNHLYFYWYRQILGQKVEFLVSFYNNEISEKSEIFDDQFSVERPDGSNFTLKIRSTKLEDSAMYFCASSAFDEAFFGQGTRLTVV.

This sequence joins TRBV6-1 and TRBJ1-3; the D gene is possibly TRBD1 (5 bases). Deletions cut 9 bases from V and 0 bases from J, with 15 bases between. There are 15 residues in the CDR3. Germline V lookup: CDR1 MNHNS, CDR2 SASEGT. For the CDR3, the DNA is TGTGCCAGTCAGGCGGACATAATCTCTGGAAACACCATATATTTT. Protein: CASQADIISGNTIYF.

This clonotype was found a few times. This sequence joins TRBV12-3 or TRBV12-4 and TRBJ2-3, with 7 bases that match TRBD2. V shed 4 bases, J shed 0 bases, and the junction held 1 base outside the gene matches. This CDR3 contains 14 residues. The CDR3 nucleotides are TGTGCCAGCAGTTGGGACTATAGCACAGATACGCAGTATTTT. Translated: CASSWDYSTDTQYF.

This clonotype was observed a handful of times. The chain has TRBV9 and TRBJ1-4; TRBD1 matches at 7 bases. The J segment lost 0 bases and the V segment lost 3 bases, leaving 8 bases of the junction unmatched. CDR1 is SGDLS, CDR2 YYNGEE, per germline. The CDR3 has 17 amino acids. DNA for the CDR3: TGTGCCAGCAGCGCTCGACAGGGCCTTTCAACTAATGAAAAACTGTTTTTT. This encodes CASSARQGLSTNEKLFF.

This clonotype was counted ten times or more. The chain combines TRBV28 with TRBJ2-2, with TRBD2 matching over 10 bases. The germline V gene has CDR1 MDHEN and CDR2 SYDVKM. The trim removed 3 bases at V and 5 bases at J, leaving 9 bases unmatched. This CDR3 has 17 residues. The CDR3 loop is CASSFLLAGAGTGELFF. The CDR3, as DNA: TGTGCCAGCAGTTTCCTTCTAGCGGGAGCGGGAACCGGGGAGCTGTTTTTT.

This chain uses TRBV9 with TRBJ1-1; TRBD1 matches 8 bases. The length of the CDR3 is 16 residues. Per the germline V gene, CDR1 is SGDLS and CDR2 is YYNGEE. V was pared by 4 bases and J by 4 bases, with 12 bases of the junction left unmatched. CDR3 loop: CASSPPGPGGLTEAFF. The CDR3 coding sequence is TGTGCCAGCAGCCCCCCCGGGCCAGGGGGCCTCACTGAAGCTTTCTTT.

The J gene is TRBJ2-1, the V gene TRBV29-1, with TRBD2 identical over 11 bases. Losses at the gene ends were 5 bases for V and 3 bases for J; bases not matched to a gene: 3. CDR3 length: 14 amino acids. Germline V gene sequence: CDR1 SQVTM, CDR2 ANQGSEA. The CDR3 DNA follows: TGCAGCGTTCCTGGACTAGCGGGCTACAATGAGCAGTTCTTC. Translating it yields CSVPGLAGYNEQFF.

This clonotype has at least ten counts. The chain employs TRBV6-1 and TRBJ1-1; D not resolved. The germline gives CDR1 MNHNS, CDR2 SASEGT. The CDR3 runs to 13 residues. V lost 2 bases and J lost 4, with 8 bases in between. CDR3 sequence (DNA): TGTGCCAGCAGTGAAACCATGGGCACTGAAGCTTTCTTT. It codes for CASSETMGTEAFF.

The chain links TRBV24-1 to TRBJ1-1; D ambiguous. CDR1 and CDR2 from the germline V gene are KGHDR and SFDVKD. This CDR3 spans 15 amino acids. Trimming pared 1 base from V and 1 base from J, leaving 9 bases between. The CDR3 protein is CATSDFPPRNTEAFF. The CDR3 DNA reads TGTGCCACCAGTGATTTCCCCCCCAGGAACACTGAAGCTTTCTTT.

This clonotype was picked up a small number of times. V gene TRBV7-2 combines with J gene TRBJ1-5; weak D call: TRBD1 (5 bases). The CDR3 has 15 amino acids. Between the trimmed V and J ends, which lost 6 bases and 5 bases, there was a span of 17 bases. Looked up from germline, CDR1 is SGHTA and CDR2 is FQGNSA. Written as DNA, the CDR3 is TGTGCCAGCAGTCAGGGCGGGCGGGGTTATCAGCCCCAGCATTTT. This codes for CASSQGGRGYQPQHF. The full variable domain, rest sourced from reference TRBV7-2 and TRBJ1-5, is GAGVSQSPSNKVTEKGKDVELRCDPISGHTALYWYRQSLGQGLEFLIYFQGNSAPDKSGLPSDRFSAERTGGSVSTLTIQRTQQEDSAVYLCASSQGGRGYQPQHFGDGTRLSIL.

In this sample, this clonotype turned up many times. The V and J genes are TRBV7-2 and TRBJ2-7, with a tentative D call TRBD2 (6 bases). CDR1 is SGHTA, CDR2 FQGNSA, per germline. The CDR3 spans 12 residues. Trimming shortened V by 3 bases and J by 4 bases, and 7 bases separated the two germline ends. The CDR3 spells CASSFSGYEQYF. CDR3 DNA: TGTGCCAGCAGCTTTAGCGGATACGAGCAGTACTTC.

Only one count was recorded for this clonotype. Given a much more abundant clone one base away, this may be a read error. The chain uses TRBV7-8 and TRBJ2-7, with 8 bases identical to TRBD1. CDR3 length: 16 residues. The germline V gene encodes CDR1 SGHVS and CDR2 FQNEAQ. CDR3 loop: CASSNHQRTGMYEQHF. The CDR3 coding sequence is TGTGCCAGCAGTAACCATCAACGGACAGGGATGTACGAGCAGCACTTC.

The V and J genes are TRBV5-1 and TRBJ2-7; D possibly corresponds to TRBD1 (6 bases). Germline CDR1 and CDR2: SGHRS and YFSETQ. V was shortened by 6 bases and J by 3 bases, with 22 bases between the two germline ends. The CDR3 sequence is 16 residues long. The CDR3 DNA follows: TGCGCCAGCAACAACTACCCCCGGGACACGAACTACGAGCAGTACTTC. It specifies CASNNYPRDTNYEQYF.

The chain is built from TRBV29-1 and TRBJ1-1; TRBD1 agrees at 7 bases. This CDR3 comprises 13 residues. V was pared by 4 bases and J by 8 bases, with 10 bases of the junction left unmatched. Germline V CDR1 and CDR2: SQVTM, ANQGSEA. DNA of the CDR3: TGCAGCGTTGGGGCGGGGACAGTACTAGAAGCTTTCTTT. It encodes CSVGAGTVLEAFF. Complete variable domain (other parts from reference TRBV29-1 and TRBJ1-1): SAVISQKPSRDICQRGTSLTIQCQVDSQVTMMFWYRQQPGQSLTLIATANQGSEATYESGFVIDKFPISRPNLTFSTLTVSNMSPEDSSIYLCSVGAGTVLEAFFGQGTRLTVV.

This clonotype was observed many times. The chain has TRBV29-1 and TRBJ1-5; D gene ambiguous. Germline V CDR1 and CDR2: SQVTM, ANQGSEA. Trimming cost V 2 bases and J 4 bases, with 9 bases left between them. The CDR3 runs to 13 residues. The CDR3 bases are TGCAGCGTTGAAATTACATCGAATCAGCCCCAGCATTTT. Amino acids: CSVEITSNQPQHF.